The 17 T cell receptor beta chains given below trace back to one sample, sequenced in a study of PD-L1 blockade in urothelial cancer. Method: immunoSEQ multiplex PCR; TCRdb's copy keeps in-frame clones and lacks some. Of 35,000 to 55,000 clones in the sample, 88% are singletons; the top ten hold less than 15%. Here the sequenced sample was PBMCs, taken around atezolizumab (anti-PD-L1) treatment. These receptors all come from a woman aged 60 to 75 with urothelial cancer.

The chain links TRBV7-2 to TRBJ1-1; D is possibly TRBD1 (6 bases). This CDR3 has 13 residues. The V gene lost 2 bases and the J gene lost 6 bases, with 10 bases spanning the gap. Germline V CDR1 and CDR2: SGHTA, FQGNSA. Here the CDR3 DNA reads TGTGCCAGCAGCTTAAGAGGACAGTCTGAAGCTTTCTTT. Translating gives CASSLRGQSEAFF.

This clone was detected a few times. The chain is built from TRBV6-5 and TRBJ2-1; D call uncertain. The germline V and J ends were trimmed by 6 bases and 8 bases, with 20 bases remaining between them. This CDR3 has 15 residues. From germline, CDR1 is MNHEY and CDR2 SVGAGI. The DNA for the CDR3 is TGTGCCAGCAGCCCCGAGAACAGACCTTGGGATGAGCAGTTCTTC. Its protein is CASSPENRPWDEQFF.

The chain recombines TRBV28 with TRBJ2-5; 13 nucleotides match TRBD2. CDR3 size: 15 residues. Germline values: CDR1 MDHEN, CDR2 SYDVKM. With 8 bases clipped from V and 5 bases from J, the junction kept 8 bases outside the gene matches. The CDR3: CASLGLAGVGETQYF. The CDR3 bases are TGTGCCAGCCTAGGACTAGCGGGAGTGGGCGAGACCCAGTACTTC. Full variable domain (missing parts from reference TRBV28 and TRBJ2-5): DVKVTQSSRYLVKRTGEKVFLECVQDMDHENMFWYRQDPGLGLRLIYFSYDVKMKEKGDIPEGYSVSREKKERFSLILESASTNQTSMYLCASLGLAGVGETQYFGPGTRLLVL.

The chain recombines TRBV27 with TRBJ1-4; weak D call: TRBD1 (5 bases). Germline-derived CDR1 and CDR2 are MNHEY and SMNVEV (reference sequence). V lost 7 bases and J lost 3, with 12 bases in between. CDR3 length: 14 residues. CDR3 sequence (DNA): TGTGCCAGCAAAAGGGGTTCGGCTAATGAAAAACTGTTTTTT. Protein sequence: CASKRGSANEKLFF.

The chain carries TRBV5-1 and TRBJ1-2; D is possibly TRBD1 (5 bases). Trimming took 0 bases from V and 8 from J, leaving 11 bases between them. This CDR3 comprises 13 residues. The germline CDR1 and CDR2 sequences are SGHRS and YFSETQ. CDR3 in amino acids: CASSLAGSSGYTF. CDR3 DNA sequence: TGCGCCAGCAGCTTGGCAGGGTCAAGCGGCTACACCTTC.

This chain uses TRBV4-2 with TRBJ2-2, with 7 bases identical to TRBD1. Germline-derived CDR1 and CDR2 are LGHNA and YNFKEQ. This CDR3 spans 16 amino acids. V gave up 0 bases and J gave up 5 bases; unmatched junction bases: 6. The CDR3 here is CASSQDEGQNTGELFF. DNA of the CDR3: TGTGCCAGCAGCCAAGATGAGGGACAGAATACCGGGGAGCTGTTTTTT.

This rearrangement joins TRBV7-9 to TRBJ2-1; TRBD2 matches 8 bases. CDR1 and CDR2 from the germline V gene are SEHNR and FQNEAQ (reference sequence). The CDR3 length is 15 residues. With V trimmed by 6 bases and J by 4 bases, 8 bases remained unmatched. CDR3: CASRSPGLGYNEQFF. In DNA form, the CDR3 reads TGTGCCAGCAGATCTCCGGGACTAGGATACAATGAGCAGTTCTTC.

The CDR3 here is CASSLEGTGELFF. The CDR3 coding sequence is TGTGCCAGTTCCTTGGAGGGCACCGGGGAGCTGTTTTTT. This chain links TRBV19 with TRBJ2-2; TRBD2 is a possible D gene (6 bases). The CDR3 contains 13 residues. The V and J ends lost 8 bases and 4 bases respectively, with 11 bases between them. Germline V CDR1 and CDR2: LNHDA, SQIVND (reference sequence).

This clone was observed a few times. The chain has TRBV4-2 and TRBJ2-7; D perhaps matches TRBD2 (5 bases). The CDR3 is 15 residues long. CDR1 and CDR2 (germline): LGHNA, YNFKEQ. Trimming pared 0 bases from V and 1 base from J, leaving 10 bases between. CDR3 protein: CASSQDWGESYEQYF. The CDR3 DNA sequence: TGTGCCAGCAGCCAAGATTGGGGAGAATCCTACGAGCAGTACTTC.

This clone was recorded only once. The CDR3 loop reads CASSWTGSNTEAFF. The DNA of the CDR3 is TGTGCCAGCAGCTGGACAGGCTCTAACACTGAAGCTTTCTTT. V gene TRBV28 combines with J gene TRBJ1-1; TRBD1 aligns across 7 bases. CDR1 and CDR2 from the germline V gene are MDHEN and SYDVKM. CDR3 length: 14 amino acids. V lost 6 bases and J lost 2; bases outside the gene matches: 6.

This chain connects TRBV29-1 to TRBJ2-3; 8 bases are shared with TRBD2. Per germline, CDR1 SQVTM and CDR2 ANQGSEA. CDR3 length: 14 residues. V was pared by 4 bases and J by 6 bases, with 9 bases of the junction left unmatched. Here the CDR3 DNA reads TGCAGCGTTGGATATCGCGGGGGGCCGGATACGCAGTATTTT. This encodes CSVGYRGGPDTQYF.

The J gene is TRBJ2-7, the V gene TRBV4-1, with TRBD2 matching over 8 bases. The CDR3 sequence is 16 residues long. CDR1 and CDR2 from the germline V gene are MGHRA and YSYEKL. Losses at the gene ends were 3 bases for V and 4 bases for J; bases not matched to a gene: 11. CDR3 residues: CASSQLSSGPRYEQYF. For the CDR3, the DNA is TGCGCCAGCAGCCAGCTCTCTAGCGGGCCCCGATACGAGCAGTACTTC.

The CDR3 DNA is TGTGCCAGCTTGAGTGTCACTAGCACAGATACGCAGTATTTT. Translated, it gives CASLSVTSTDTQYF. J is TRBJ2-3 and V is TRBV21-1; the tabulated D call, TRBD2, remains unverified against the DNA. TRBV21-1 is flagged as a pseudogene. The CDR3 has 14 residues.

The V call is TRBV7-6, the J call TRBJ2-7, with 11 bases lining up with TRBD2. V dropped 1 base and J dropped 0; count of bases not matched to a gene: 2. CDR3 length: 16 residues. Per the germline V gene, CDR1 is SGHVS and CDR2 is FNYEAQ. CDR3 sequence reads: CASSLGGLADSYEQYF. The CDR3 DNA is TGTGCCAGCAGCTTAGGGGGACTAGCGGACTCCTACGAGCAGTACTTC.

By share, this clone ranks as medium-sized. The chain recombines TRBV27 with TRBJ2-1, with 10 positions matching TRBD2. In germline, CDR1 is MNHEY, CDR2 SMNVEV (reference sequence). The CDR3 has 15 residues. J was trimmed by 2 bases and V by 2 bases; bases with no gene match: 0. CDR3 DNA sequence: TGTGCCAGCAGTTTAGGACTAGCGGCCTACAATGAGCAGTTCTTC. This sequence encodes CASSLGLAAYNEQFF.

The rearrangement joins TRBV12-5 to TRBJ2-1, with TRBD1 matching 9 bases. CDR3 size: 13 residues. CDR1 and CDR2 from the germline V gene are LGHNT and FRNRAP. CDR3 sequence: CASAGQGFEEQFF. In nucleotides, the CDR3 is TGTGCCAGCGCGGGACAGGGCTTCGAGGAGCAGTTCTTC.

V usage is TRBV21-1 and J usage is TRBJ2-1; TRBD1 is the table's D call, not checked against the DNA. TRBV21-1 is recorded as a pseudogene. This CDR3 is built from 18 residues. CDR3 nucleotide sequence: TGTGCCAGCAGCAGAACGCTCCGACAGGGACCCGTGTACAATGAGCAGTTCTTC. Translated, it gives CASSRTLRQGPVYNEQFF.